Listed here is a single T cell receptor (beta chain). As yet, its antigen is unknown. Clones were read by immunoSEQ multiplex PCR, and TCRdb kept only the in-frame ones, dropping some. The repertoire consists of some 45,000 clones, with about 95% occurring once and the leading ten covering about 1.6%. This CDR3 comprises 11 residues. The germline V gene has CDR1 SNHLY and CDR2 FYNNEI. V lost 8 bases to trimming and J lost 0 bases, with 3 bases between them. This entry is derived from a study of graft-versus-host responses after intestinal transplantation. The wider study: Anti-thymocyte globulin induction preceded around 3 years of tacrolimus and steroid maintenance in all recipients. Whole-study findings and limits: Some patients had graft-donor T cell macrochimerism, and their allografts showed high graft-versus-host to host-versus-graft clonal ratios. GvH clones detected in recipient marrow included some appearing first in ileum or blood.

The source of this sequence is a human patient who received an intestinal transplant, so some T cells may come from the graft donor. The chain joins TRBV2 to TRBJ2-3; D remains unclear. The material was PBMCs, obtained approximately 360 days after intestinal transplant. CDR3 loop: CASQSTDTQYF. For the CDR3, the DNA is TGTGCCAGCCAGAGCACAGATACGCAGTATTTT.